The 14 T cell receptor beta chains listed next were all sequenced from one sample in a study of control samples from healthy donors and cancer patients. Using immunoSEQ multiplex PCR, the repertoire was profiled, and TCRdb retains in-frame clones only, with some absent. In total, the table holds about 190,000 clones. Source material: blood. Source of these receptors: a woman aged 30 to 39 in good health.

CDR3 coding DNA: TGTGCCAGCAGCCGACAAGGAACAACTAATGAAAAACTGTTTTTT. Translated: CASSRQGTTNEKLFF. V usage is TRBV5-4 and J usage is TRBJ1-4; D is ambiguous. The CDR3 extends over 15 amino acids. V was pared by 4 bases and J by 0 bases, with 10 bases between. CDR1 is SGHNT and CDR2 is YYREEE in the germline V gene (reference sequence).

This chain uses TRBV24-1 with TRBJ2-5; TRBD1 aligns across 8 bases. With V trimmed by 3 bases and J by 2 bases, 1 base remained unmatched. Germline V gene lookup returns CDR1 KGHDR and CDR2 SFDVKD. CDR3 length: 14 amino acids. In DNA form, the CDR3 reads TGTGCCACCAGTGATGGGACAGGACAAGAGACCCAGTACTTC. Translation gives CATSDGTGQETQYF.

The CDR3 DNA reads as TGTGCCAGCAGCTTAGAGACCGGGACAGGTAGCTACACCTTC. Translated: CASSLETGTGSYTF. The chain has TRBV7-2 and TRBJ1-2, with TRBD1 matching 8 bases. This CDR3 is 14 amino acids long. Germline CDR1 SGHTA, CDR2 FQGNSA. Trimming cost V 1 base and J 9 bases; bases outside gene matches: 7.

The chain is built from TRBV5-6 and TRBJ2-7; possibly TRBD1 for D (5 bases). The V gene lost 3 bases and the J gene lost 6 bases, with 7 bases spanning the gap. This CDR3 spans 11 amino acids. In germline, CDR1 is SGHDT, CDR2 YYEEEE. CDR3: CASSSGFEQYF. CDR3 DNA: TGTGCCAGCAGCTCAGGGTTCGAGCAGTACTTC.

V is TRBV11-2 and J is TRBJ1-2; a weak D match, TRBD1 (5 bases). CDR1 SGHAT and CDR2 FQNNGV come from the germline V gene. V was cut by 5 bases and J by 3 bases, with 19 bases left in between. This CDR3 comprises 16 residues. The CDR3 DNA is TGTGCCAGCAGCCCTCCTGGGAGGGGCTTGGACTATGGCTACACCTTC. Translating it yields CASSPPGRGLDYGYTF. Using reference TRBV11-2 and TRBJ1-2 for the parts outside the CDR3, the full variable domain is EAGVAQSPRYKIIEKRQSVAFWCNPISGHATLYWYQQILGQGPKLLIQFQNNGVVDDSQLPKDRFSAERLKGVDSTLKIQPAKLEDSAVYLCASSPPGRGLDYGYTFGSGTRLTVV.

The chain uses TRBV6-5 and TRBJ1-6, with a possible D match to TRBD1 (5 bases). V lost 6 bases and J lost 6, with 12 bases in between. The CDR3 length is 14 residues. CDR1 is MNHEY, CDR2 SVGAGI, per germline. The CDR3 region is CASSGTLINSPLHF. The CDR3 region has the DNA TGTGCCAGCAGCGGGACCCTCATTAATTCACCCCTCCACTTT.

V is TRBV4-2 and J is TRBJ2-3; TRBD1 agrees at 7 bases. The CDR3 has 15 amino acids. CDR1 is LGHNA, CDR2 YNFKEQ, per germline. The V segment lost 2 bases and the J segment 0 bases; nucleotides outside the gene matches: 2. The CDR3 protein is CASSQRDSSTDTQYF. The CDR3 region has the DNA TGTGCCAGCAGCCAAAGGGACAGCAGCACAGATACGCAGTATTTT.

This CDR3 reads CASSSRDIHNEQFF. For the CDR3, the DNA is TGCGCCAGCAGCTCAAGGGACATCCACAATGAGCAGTTCTTC. V is TRBV5-1 and J is TRBJ2-1, with D possibly being TRBD1 (6 bases). The CDR3 is 14 residues long. Germline CDR1 SGHRS, CDR2 YFSETQ. V gave up 3 bases and J gave up 5 bases, with 12 bases separating them.

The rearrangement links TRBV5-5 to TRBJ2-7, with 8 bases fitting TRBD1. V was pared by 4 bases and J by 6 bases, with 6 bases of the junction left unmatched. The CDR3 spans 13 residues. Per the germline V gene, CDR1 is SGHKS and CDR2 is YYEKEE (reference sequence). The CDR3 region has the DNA TGTGCCAGCAGCGCAACTACAGGGGGCGAGCAGTACTTC. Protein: CASSATTGGEQYF.

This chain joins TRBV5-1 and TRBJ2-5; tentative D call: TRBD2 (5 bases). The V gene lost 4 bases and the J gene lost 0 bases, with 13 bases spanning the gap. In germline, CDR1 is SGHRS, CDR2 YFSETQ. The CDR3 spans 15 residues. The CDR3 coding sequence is TGCGCCAGCAGCGGGAGAGACGGTTACCAAGAGACCCAGTACTTC. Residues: CASSGRDGYQETQYF. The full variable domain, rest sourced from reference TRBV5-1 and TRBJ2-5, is KAGVTQTPRYLIKTRGQQVTLSCSPISGHRSVSWYQQTPGQGLQFLFEYFSETQRNKGNFPGRFSGRQFSNSRSEMNVSTLELGDSALYLCASSGRDGYQETQYFGPGTRLLVL.

This chain's CDR3 is CASSVETSGYNEQFF. The CDR3, as DNA: TGTGCCAGCAGCGTAGAGACTAGCGGCTACAATGAGCAGTTCTTC. This chain links TRBV9 with TRBJ2-1, with 9 bases fitting TRBD2. This CDR3 has 15 amino acids. The V and J ends lost 0 bases and 3 bases, in that order; junction bases with no gene match: 1. Germline V gene sequence: CDR1 SGDLS, CDR2 YYNGEE.

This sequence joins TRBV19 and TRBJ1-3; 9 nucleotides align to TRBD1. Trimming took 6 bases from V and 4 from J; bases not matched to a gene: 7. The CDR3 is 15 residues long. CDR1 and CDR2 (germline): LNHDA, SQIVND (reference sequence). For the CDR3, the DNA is TGTGCCAGTAGCTTGAGGACAGGGGCCGGAAACACCATATATTTT. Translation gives CASSLRTGAGNTIYF.

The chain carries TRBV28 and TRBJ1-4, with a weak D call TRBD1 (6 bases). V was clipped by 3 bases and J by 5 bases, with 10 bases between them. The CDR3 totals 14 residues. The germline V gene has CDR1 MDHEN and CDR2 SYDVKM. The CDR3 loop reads CASSLAGENEKLFF. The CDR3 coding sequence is TGTGCCAGCAGTTTGGCAGGGGAGAATGAAAAACTGTTTTTT.

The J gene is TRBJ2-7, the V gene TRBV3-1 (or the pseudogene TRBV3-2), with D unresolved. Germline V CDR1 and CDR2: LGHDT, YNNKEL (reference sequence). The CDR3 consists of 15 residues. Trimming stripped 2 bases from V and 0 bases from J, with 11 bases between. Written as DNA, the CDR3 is TGTGCCAGCAGCCAATCGGGTACTGACTCCTACGAGCAGTACTTC. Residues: CASSQSGTDSYEQYF.